These 30 T cell receptor beta chains share one sample of origin, sequenced in a study of healthy donors' naive CD4 and CD8 T cells. Starting from 450 to 550 ng of total RNA, TCR libraries were made with linear amplification. TCRdb re-called the reads with MiXCR, one entry per CDR3 protein. The sample shows around 200,000 distinct CDR3 sequences, around three quarters of them seen only once. The sequenced sample consisted of naive CD4+ and CD8+ T cells sorted from blood, pooled from several donors. These TCRs come from a pool of human donors in good health; the sample pools cells from several healthy donors.

The chain is built from TRBV19 and TRBJ2-6; the D is unclear. The germline V gene has CDR1 LNHDA and CDR2 SQIVND (reference sequence). The V end was cut by 5 bases, the J end by 4 bases, with 6 bases between. This CDR3 spans 13 amino acids. As DNA, the CDR3 is TGTGCCAGTAGTCAAACCGGGGCCAACGTCCTGACTTTC. It yields the protein CASSQTGANVLTF.

A word on this clonotype: A junction boundary mismatches the germline segment, possibly from a read error. The V call is TRBV6-5, the J call TRBJ2-7, with D unresolved. This CDR3 spans 11 amino acids. CDR1 is MNHEY, CDR2 SVGAGI, per germline. CDR3 amino acids: CASSFEYGQYF. The DNA for the CDR3 is TGTGCCAGCAGTTTTGAGTACGGGCAGTACTTC.

This clonotype was seen more than once but under ten times. The chain recombines TRBV27 with TRBJ2-5, with D possibly being TRBD2 (5 bases). The germline V gene encodes CDR1 MNHEY and CDR2 SMNVEV (reference sequence). The CDR3 consists of 13 residues. V was shortened by 3 bases and J by 5 bases, with 10 bases between the two germline ends. CDR3 DNA: TGTGCCAGCAGTTTGGACGGGGAGGAGACCCAGTACTTC. Translating gives CASSLDGEETQYF.

The chain combines TRBV6-2 or TRBV6-3 with TRBJ2-7; 8 bases align to TRBD2. This CDR3 contains 14 residues. The germline gives CDR1 MNHEY, CDR2 SVGEGT. V lost 2 bases to trimming and J lost 4 bases; unmatched junction nucleotides: 4. This chain's CDR3 is CASSYGLAGYEQYV. DNA for the CDR3: TGTGCCAGCAGTTACGGTCTAGCGGGTTACGAGCAGTACGTC.

The J gene is TRBJ1-1, the V gene TRBV29-1, with a tentative D call TRBD1 (5 bases). CDR1 and CDR2 (germline): SQVTM, ANQGSEA. Trimming left V 7 bases short and J 0 bases short, with 15 bases between. This CDR3 is 14 amino acids long. In DNA form, the CDR3 reads TGCAGCGCGAGGGGACTCCTTATGAACACTGAAGCTTTCTTT. Amino acids: CSARGLLMNTEAFF.

The chain joins TRBV29-1 to TRBJ1-2; 8 bases are a match to TRBD1. The CDR3 spans 11 residues. With V trimmed by 6 bases and J by 8 bases, 5 bases remained unmatched. Germline V gene data show CDR1 as SQVTM and CDR2 as ANQGSEA. CDR3 sequence: CSVEDRAGYTF. The CDR3 coding sequence is TGCAGCGTCGAGGACAGGGCCGGCTACACCTTC.

The J gene is TRBJ1-1, the V gene TRBV6-2 or TRBV6-3; a possible D gene is TRBD1 (5 bases). Trimming pared 7 bases from V and 1 base from J, leaving 10 bases between. Per the germline V gene, CDR1 is MNHEY and CDR2 is SVGEGT. The CDR3 spans 13 residues. In DNA form, the CDR3 reads TGTGCCAGCACCAGGGACGGGAACACTGAAGCTTTCTTT. Its protein is CASTRDGNTEAFF.

This clonotype has a handful of counts. The J gene is TRBJ1-2, the V gene TRBV29-1; D possibly corresponds to TRBD1 (5 bases). V shed 4 bases and J shed 8 bases, with 17 bases lying between them. This CDR3 is built from 13 residues. Germline CDR1 reads SQVTM; CDR2 reads ANQGSEA. Written as DNA, the CDR3 is TGCAGCGTTGGGGGATTGGGGGACGGGGGCTACACCTTC. Its protein product is CSVGGLGDGGYTF.

J is TRBJ2-1 and V is TRBV7-6, with 12 nucleotides matching TRBD2. In germline, CDR1 is SGHVS, CDR2 FNYEAQ. The V gene end was trimmed by 5 bases and the J gene end by 1 base; junction bases not matched to a gene: 6. The CDR3 is made up of 17 amino acids. The CDR3 spells CASSASGRAMSYNEQFF. The CDR3 DNA sequence: TGTGCCAGCAGCGCTAGCGGGAGGGCCATGTCCTACAATGAGCAGTTCTTC.

V and J are TRBV29-1 and TRBJ1-2; possibly TRBD1 for D (6 bases). With 4 bases removed from V and 4 bases from J, the gap between germline ends came to 16 bases. In germline, CDR1 is SQVTM, CDR2 ANQGSEA. This CDR3 has 14 residues. CDR3 loop: CSVGNRDISYGYTF. The CDR3 DNA follows: TGCAGCGTTGGAAACCGGGACATCAGCTATGGCTACACCTTC.

The V gene is TRBV11-2, the J gene TRBJ2-5, with D perhaps given as TRBD1 or TRBD2 (5 bases each). Germline lookup yields CDR1 SGHAT and CDR2 FQNNGV. This CDR3 has 14 residues. The V end lost 2 bases, the J end lost 5 bases, and 12 bases lay between the germline ends. The CDR3 nucleotides read TGTGCCAGCAGCTTACCGCCAGGGACGGAGACCCAGTACTTC. Translation gives CASSLPPGTETQYF.

The chain uses TRBV27 and TRBJ1-3; D not resolved. Germline V gives CDR1 MNHEY, CDR2 SMNVEV (reference sequence). V dropped 2 bases and J dropped 1 base, with 6 bases sitting between them. The CDR3 has 14 amino acids. The CDR3 DNA reads TGTGCCAGCAGTTTACAGCGATCTGGAAACACCATATATTTT. It yields the protein CASSLQRSGNTIYF.

This clonotype was found once. The J gene is TRBJ2-1, the V gene TRBV29-1; TRBD2 matches at 9 bases. Germline loops: CDR1 SQVTM, CDR2 ANQGSEA. The CDR3 spans 16 residues. With V trimmed by 3 bases and J by 5 bases, 11 bases remained unmatched. CDR3 protein: CSVEPLAGVGDNEQFF. CDR3 bases: TGCAGCGTTGAGCCGTTAGCGGGAGTAGGGGACAATGAGCAGTTCTTC.

The gene calls are TRBV6-5 and TRBJ1-2; D gene ambiguous. V was cut by 2 bases and J by 3 bases, with 13 bases left in between. This CDR3 is 15 amino acids long. CDR1 and CDR2 from the germline V gene are MNHEY and SVGAGI. Written as DNA, the CDR3 is TGTGCCAGCAGTTACCGTGGTGTGAGGGACTATGGCTACACCTTC. Protein: CASSYRGVRDYGYTF.

V and J are TRBV29-1 and TRBJ1-3; a weak D match, TRBD1 (6 bases). There are 13 residues in the CDR3. Germline loops: CDR1 SQVTM, CDR2 ANQGSEA. V lost 6 bases and J 3 bases, leaving 12 bases between the germline ends. The CDR3 DNA follows: TGCAGCGTCCTAGGACAGATTGGAAACACCATATATTTT. This codes for CSVLGQIGNTIYF. Full variable domain (rest looked up from reference TRBV29-1 and TRBJ1-3): SAVISQKPSRDICQRGTSLTIQCQVDSQVTMMFWYRQQPGQSLTLIATANQGSEATYESGFVIDKFPISRPNLTFSTLTVSNMSPEDSSIYLCSVLGQIGNTIYFGEGSWLTVV.

This chain links TRBV5-4 with TRBJ1-1; D is uncertain. This CDR3 comprises 17 residues. V lost 4 bases and J lost 7, with 26 bases in between. CDR1 and CDR2 (germline): SGHNT, YYREEE (reference sequence). As DNA, the CDR3 is TGTGCCAGCAGCGCCCGGGGTGGCAGAAGGCTCATTGTTGAAGCTTTCTTT. Translation: CASSARGGRRLIVEAFF.

This chain links TRBV6-6 with TRBJ1-2; tentatively, D is TRBD1 (6 bases). The V gene lost 1 base and the J gene lost 0 bases, with 15 bases spanning the gap. Germline assignment: CDR1 MNHNY and CDR2 SVGAGI (reference sequence). This CDR3 comprises 17 residues. For the CDR3, the DNA is TGTGCCAGCAGTTACTTGAGAACCGGGACATCTAACTATGGCTACACCTTC. Protein sequence: CASSYLRTGTSNYGYTF.

The chain joins TRBV30 to TRBJ1-1, with unresolved D. The CDR3 is 13 amino acids. Trimming cost V 4 bases and J 6 bases, with 15 bases left between them. CDR1 is GTSNPN and CDR2 is SVGIG in the germline V gene (reference sequence). CDR3 sequence: CAWMLGGRAEAFF. CDR3 DNA sequence: TGTGCCTGGATGTTGGGAGGGAGGGCTGAAGCTTTCTTT.

For the CDR3, the DNA is TGCAGCGCCAGGACGGAATGGGACTATGGCTACACCTTC. This translates into CSARTEWDYGYTF. The V gene is TRBV29-1, the J gene TRBJ1-2, with D hard to call. The CDR3 totals 13 residues. V was trimmed by 7 bases and J by 3 bases, leaving 15 bases between them. Germline V gene data show CDR1 as SQVTM and CDR2 as ANQGSEA.

The CDR3 region is CASSRANTGELFF. CDR3 nucleotides: TGTGCCAGCAGCAGGGCGAACACCGGGGAGCTGTTTTTT. The chain employs TRBV6-5 and TRBJ2-2; tentative D call: TRBD1 (5 bases). This CDR3 has 13 amino acids. V was shortened by 6 bases and J by 0 bases, with 5 bases between the two germline ends. Germline CDR1 MNHEY, CDR2 SVGAGI.

V is TRBV29-1 and J is TRBJ1-2; no clear D. CDR3 length: 11 residues. Germline CDR1 reads SQVTM; CDR2 reads ANQGSEA. V was cut by 3 bases and J by 2 bases, with 4 bases left in between. This chain's CDR3 is CSVESNYGYTF. The CDR3 region has the DNA TGCAGCGTTGAGTCAAACTATGGCTACACCTTC.

CDR3 sequence reads: CASRGGVGGNTIYF. CDR3 DNA sequence: TGTGCCAGCAGGGGAGGGGTCGGCGGAAACACCATATATTTT. This rearrangement joins TRBV27 to TRBJ1-3, with D perhaps TRBD1 (5 bases). V lost 6 bases and J 4 bases, leaving 13 bases between the germline ends. Per germline, CDR1 MNHEY and CDR2 SMNVEV (reference sequence). This CDR3 has 14 amino acids.

The chain joins TRBV27 to TRBJ2-7, with D possibly matching TRBD2 (6 bases). Germline V lookup: CDR1 MNHEY, CDR2 SMNVEV (reference sequence). This CDR3 has 16 amino acids. V gave up 5 bases and J gave up 5 bases, with 22 bases separating them. Here the CDR3 reads CASSQLVRGTGDEQYF. The CDR3 bases are TGTGCCAGCAGTCAGTTGGTTCGGGGGACGGGGGACGAGCAGTACTTC.

This chain uses TRBV24-1 with TRBJ1-5, with D possibly being TRBD1 (6 bases). V gave up 2 bases and J gave up 4 bases, with 8 bases separating them. This CDR3 contains 14 residues. Germline V gene lookup returns CDR1 KGHDR and CDR2 SFDVKD. CDR3 amino acids: CATSDYRENQPQHF. The CDR3 coding sequence is TGTGCCACCAGTGATTACAGGGAGAATCAGCCCCAGCATTTT.

The rearrangement uses TRBV29-1 and TRBJ2-3; possibly TRBD1 for D (5 bases). The CDR3 runs to 13 residues. Trimming took off 0 bases at V and 5 bases at J, with 9 bases between the two ends. In germline, CDR1 is SQVTM, CDR2 ANQGSEA. In nucleotides, the CDR3 is TGCAGCGTTGAAGACAGGGAAAGAGATACGCAGTATTTT. Protein: CSVEDRERDTQYF.

This clonotype was picked up one time. This chain links TRBV10-3 with TRBJ2-3; TRBD2 aligns across 8 bases. The V gene end was trimmed by 1 base and the J gene end by 4 bases; junction bases not matched to a gene: 13. Germline V gene sequence: CDR1 ENHRY, CDR2 SYGVKD. The CDR3 contains 18 residues. DNA of the CDR3: TGTGCCATCAGTGAGTACACCAGTGGGGCGGGAGGCCCAGATACGCAGTATTTT. Translated: CAISEYTSGAGGPDTQYF.

This chain links TRBV29-1 with TRBJ2-1; D is perhaps TRBD1 (5 bases). V lost 6 bases and J lost 0, with 12 bases in between. The CDR3 covers 14 residues. Germline V gives CDR1 SQVTM, CDR2 ANQGSEA. Written as DNA, the CDR3 is TGCAGCGTGGTACAGGTAGTCTCCTACAATGAGCAGTTCTTC. Encoded protein: CSVVQVVSYNEQFF.

This rearrangement joins TRBV14 to TRBJ2-3, with unresolved D. This CDR3 region has 15 residues. Trimming removed 0 bases from V and 3 bases from J, with 10 bases in between. CDR1 is SGHDN and CDR2 is FVKESK in the germline V gene. CDR3 DNA sequence: TGTGCCAGCAGCCAAGACGGCTCCTATACAGATACGCAGTATTTT. As protein: CASSQDGSYTDTQYF.

This clonotype was counted a single time. J is TRBJ2-3 and V is TRBV29-1; 16 nucleotides line up with TRBD2. The CDR3 is 17 residues long. Looked up from germline, CDR1 is SQVTM and CDR2 is ANQGSEA. With V trimmed by 6 bases and J by 6 bases, 12 bases remained unmatched. The CDR3 reads CSVLGLAGGERPDTQYF. The DNA for the CDR3 is TGCAGCGTACTGGGACTAGCGGGAGGGGAGAGACCTGATACGCAGTATTTT.

The V and J genes are TRBV5-4 and TRBJ2-2; no reliable D call. The CDR3 contains 13 residues. Trimming took off 0 bases at V and 6 bases at J, with 6 bases between the two ends. The germline CDR1 and CDR2 sequences are SGHNT and YYREEE (reference sequence). The CDR3 region is CASSLDGPGELFF. Written as DNA, the CDR3 is TGTGCCAGCAGCTTGGACGGCCCCGGGGAGCTGTTTTTT.